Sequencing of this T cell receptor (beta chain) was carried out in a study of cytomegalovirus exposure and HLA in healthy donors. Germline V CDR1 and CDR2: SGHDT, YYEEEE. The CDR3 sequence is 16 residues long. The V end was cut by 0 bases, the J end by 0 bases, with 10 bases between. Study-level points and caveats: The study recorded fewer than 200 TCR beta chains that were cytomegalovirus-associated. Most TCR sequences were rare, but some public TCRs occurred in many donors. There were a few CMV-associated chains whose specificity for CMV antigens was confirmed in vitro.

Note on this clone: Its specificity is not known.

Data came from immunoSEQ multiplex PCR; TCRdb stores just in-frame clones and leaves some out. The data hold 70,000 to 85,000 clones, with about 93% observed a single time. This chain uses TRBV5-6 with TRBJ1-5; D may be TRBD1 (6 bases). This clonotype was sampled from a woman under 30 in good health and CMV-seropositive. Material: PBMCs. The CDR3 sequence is CASSLAGTLSNQPQHF. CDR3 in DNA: TGTGCCAGCAGCTTGGCCGGGACACTTAGCAATCAGCCCCAGCATTTT.